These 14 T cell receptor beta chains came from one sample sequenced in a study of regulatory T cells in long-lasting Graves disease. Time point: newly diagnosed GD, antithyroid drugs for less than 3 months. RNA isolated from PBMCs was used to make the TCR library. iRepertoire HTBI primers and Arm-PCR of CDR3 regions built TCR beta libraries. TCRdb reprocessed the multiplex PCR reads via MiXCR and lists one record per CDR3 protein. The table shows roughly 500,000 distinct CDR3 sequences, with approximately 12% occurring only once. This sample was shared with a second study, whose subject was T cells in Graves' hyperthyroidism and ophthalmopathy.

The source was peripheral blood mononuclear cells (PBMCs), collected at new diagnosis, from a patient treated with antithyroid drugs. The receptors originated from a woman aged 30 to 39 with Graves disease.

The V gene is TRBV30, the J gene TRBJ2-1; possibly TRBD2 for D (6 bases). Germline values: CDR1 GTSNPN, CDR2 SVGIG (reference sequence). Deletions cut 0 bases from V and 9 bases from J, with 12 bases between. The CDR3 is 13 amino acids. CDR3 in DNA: TGTGCCTGGAGTGTAAAGGTCGGGGGTGAGCAGTTCTTC. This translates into CAWSVKVGGEQFF.

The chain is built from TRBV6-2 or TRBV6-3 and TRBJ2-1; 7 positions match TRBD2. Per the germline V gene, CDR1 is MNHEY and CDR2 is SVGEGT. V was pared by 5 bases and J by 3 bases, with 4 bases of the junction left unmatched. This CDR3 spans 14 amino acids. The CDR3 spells CASSGGDGYNEQFF. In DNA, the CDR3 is TGTGCCAGCAGTGGGGGGGACGGCTACAATGAGCAGTTCTTC.

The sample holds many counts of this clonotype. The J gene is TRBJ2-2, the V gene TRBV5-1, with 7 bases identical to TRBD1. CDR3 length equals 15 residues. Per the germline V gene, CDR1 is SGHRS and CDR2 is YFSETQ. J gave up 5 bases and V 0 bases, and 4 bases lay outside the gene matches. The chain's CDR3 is CASSLEGARTGELFF. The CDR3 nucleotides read TGCGCCAGCAGCTTGGAGGGGGCGAGGACCGGGGAGCTGTTTTTT.

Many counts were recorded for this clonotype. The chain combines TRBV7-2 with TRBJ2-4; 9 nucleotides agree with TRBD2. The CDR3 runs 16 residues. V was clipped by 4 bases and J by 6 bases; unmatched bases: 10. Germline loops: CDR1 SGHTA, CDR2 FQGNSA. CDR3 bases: TGTGCCAGCAGCTCAGTTAGCGGGAGCGGGGCAAACATTCAGTACTTC. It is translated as CASSSVSGSGANIQYF. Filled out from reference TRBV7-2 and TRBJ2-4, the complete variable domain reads GAGVSQSPSNKVTEKGKDVELRCDPISGHTALYWYRQSLGQGLEFLIYFQGNSAPDKSGLPSDRFSAERTGGSVSTLTIQRTQQEDSAVYLCASSSVSGSGANIQYFGAGTRLSVL.

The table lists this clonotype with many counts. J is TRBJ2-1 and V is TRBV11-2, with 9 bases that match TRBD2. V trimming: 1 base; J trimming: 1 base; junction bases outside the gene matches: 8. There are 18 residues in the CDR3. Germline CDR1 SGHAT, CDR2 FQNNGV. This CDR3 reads CASSLGPTAGGSYNEQFF. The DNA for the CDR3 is TGTGCCAGCAGCTTAGGACCCACAGCGGGAGGATCCTACAATGAGCAGTTCTTC.

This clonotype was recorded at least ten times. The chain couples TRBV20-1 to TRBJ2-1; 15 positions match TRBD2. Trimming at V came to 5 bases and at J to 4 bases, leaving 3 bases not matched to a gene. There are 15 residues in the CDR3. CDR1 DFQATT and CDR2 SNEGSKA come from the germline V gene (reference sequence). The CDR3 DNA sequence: TGCAGTGCTCTGGGGACTAGCGGGGGGTACAATGAGCAGTTCTTC. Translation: CSALGTSGGYNEQFF.

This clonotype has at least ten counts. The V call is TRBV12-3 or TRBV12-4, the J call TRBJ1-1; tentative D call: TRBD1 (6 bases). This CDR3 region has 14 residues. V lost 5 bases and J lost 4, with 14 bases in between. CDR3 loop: CASSATGRGTEAFF. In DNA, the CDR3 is TGTGCCAGCAGTGCTACAGGGCGCGGCACTGAAGCTTTCTTT.

The CDR3 DNA reads as TGCGCCAGCAGCGGGTGGGACCGCCGGACTGGACAATACGAGCAGTACTTC. Encoded protein: CASSGWDRRTGQYEQYF. The chain recombines TRBV5-1 with TRBJ2-7, with D perhaps given as TRBD1 or TRBD2 (5 bases each). The V gene lost 4 bases and the J gene lost 4 bases, with 24 bases spanning the gap. Germline V gene lookup returns CDR1 SGHRS and CDR2 YFSETQ. This CDR3 contains 17 residues.

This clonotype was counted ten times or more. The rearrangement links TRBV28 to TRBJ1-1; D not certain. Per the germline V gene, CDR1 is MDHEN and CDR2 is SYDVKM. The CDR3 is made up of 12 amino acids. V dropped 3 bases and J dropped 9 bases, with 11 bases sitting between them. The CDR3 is CASSFTLGQAFF. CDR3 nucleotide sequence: TGTGCCAGCAGTTTTACTCTCGGCCAAGCTTTCTTT.

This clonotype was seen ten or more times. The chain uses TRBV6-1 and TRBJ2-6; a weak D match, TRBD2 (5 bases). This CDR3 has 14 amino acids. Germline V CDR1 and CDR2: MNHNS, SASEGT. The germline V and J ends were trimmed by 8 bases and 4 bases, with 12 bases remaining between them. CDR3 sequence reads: CASVSGSGANVLTF. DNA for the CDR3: TGTGCCAGCGTTTCGGGGTCCGGGGCCAACGTCCTGACTTTC.

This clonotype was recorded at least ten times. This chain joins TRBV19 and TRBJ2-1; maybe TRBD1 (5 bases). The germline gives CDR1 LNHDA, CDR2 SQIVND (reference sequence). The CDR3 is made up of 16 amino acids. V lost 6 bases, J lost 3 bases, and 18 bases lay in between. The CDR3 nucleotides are TGTGCCAGTAGGACAGCTGGGAACAGATACTACAATGAGCAGTTCTTC. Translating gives CASRTAGNRYYNEQFF.

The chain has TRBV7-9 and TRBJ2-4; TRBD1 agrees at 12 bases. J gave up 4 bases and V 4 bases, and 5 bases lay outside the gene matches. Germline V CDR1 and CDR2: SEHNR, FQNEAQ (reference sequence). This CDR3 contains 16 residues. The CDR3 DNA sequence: TGTGCCAGCAGCTGGGGACAGGGGGCCGGGAAAAACATTCAGTACTTC. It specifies CASSWGQGAGKNIQYF. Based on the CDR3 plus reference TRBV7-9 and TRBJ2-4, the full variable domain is DTGVSQNPRHKITKRGQNVTFRCDPISEHNRLYWYRQTLGQGPEFLTYFQNEAQLEKSRLLSDRFSAERPKGSFSTLEIQRTEQGDSAMYLCASSWGQGAGKNIQYFGAGTRLSVL.

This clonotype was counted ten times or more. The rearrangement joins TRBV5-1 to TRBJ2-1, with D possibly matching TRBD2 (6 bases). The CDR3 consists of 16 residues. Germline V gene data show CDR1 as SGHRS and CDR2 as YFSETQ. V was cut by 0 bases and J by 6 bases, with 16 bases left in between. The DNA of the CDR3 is TGCGCCAGCAGCTTGGTTCCGGCGGGATTAGGCAATGAGCAGTTCTTC. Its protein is CASSLVPAGLGNEQFF.

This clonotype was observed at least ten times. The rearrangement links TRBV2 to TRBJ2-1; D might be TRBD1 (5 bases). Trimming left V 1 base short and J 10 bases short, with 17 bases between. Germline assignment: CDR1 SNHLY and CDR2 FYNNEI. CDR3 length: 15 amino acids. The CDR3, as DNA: TGTGCCAGCAGTGAAGGAGGCAGGGCGCTATACGAGCAGTTCTTC. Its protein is CASSEGGRALYEQFF.